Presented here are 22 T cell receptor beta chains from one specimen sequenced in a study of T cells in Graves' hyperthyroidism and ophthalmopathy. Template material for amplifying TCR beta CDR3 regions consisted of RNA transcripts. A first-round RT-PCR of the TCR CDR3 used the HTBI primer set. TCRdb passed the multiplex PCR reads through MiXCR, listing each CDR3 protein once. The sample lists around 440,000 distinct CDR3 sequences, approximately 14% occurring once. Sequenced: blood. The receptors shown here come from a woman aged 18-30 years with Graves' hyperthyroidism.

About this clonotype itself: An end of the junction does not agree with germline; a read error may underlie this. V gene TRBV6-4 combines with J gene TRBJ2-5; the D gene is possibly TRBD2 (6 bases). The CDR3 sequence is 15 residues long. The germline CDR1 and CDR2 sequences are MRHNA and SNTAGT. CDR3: CASSLFAGRDSPLHF. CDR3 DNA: TGTGCCAGCAGCTTATTTGCAGGGCGGGATTCACCCCTCCACTTC.

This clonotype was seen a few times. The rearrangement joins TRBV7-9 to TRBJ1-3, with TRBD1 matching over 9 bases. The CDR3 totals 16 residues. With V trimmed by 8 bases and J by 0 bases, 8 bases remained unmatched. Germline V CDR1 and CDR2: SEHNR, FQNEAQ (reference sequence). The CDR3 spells CASGRTGVYSGNTIYF. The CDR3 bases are TGTGCCAGCGGCCGGACAGGGGTCTACTCTGGAAACACCATATATTTT.

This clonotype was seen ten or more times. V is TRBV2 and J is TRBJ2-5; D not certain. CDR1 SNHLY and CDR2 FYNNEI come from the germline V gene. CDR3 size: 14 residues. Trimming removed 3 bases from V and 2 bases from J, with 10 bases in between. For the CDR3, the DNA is TGTGCCAGCAGTGACTGGGCACTACAAGAGACCCAGTACTTC. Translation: CASSDWALQETQYF.

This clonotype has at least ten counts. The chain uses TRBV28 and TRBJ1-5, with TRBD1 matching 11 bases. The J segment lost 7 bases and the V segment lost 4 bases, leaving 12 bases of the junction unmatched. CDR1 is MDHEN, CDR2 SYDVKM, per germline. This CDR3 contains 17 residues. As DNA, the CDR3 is TGTGCCAGCAGTTCTCTCGGGACAGGGGGAAGTCGGCAGCCCCAGCATTTT. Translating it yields CASSSLGTGGSRQPQHF.

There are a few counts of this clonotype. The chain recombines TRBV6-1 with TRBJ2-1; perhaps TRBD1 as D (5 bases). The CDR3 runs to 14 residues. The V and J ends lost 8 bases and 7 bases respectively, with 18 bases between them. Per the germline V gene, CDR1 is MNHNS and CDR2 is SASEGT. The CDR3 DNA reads TGTGCCAGCGGGTTCAGGGAACGGCTGAATGAGCAGTTCTTC. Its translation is CASGFRERLNEQFF.

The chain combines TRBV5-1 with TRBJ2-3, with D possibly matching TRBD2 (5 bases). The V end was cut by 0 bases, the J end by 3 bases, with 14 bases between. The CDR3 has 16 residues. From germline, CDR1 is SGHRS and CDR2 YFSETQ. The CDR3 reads CASSLGAVGGTDTQYF. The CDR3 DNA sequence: TGCGCCAGCAGCTTGGGAGCGGTGGGTGGGACAGATACGCAGTATTTT.

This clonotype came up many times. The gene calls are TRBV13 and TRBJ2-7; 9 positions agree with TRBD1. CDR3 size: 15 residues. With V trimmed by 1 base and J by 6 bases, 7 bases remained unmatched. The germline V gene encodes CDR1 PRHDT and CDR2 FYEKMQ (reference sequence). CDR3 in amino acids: CASSLVGDRVSEQYF. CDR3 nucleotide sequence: TGTGCCAGCAGCTTAGTTGGGGACAGGGTTTCCGAGCAGTACTTC.

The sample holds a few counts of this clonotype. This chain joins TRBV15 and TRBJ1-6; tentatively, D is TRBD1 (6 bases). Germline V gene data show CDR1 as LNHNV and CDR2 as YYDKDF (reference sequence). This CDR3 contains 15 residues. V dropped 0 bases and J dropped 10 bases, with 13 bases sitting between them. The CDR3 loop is CATSRDHGGSSPLHF. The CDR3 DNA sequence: TGTGCCACCAGCAGAGATCATGGGGGCTCGTCACCCCTCCACTTT.

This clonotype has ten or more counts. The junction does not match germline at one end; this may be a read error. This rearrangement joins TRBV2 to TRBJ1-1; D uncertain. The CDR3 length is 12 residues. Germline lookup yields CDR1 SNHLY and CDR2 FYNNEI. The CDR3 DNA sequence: TGTGCCAGCAGAGAAGGGTCCGTTGAAGCTTTCTTT. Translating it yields CASREGSVEAFF. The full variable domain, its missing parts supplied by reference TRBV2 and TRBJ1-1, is EPEVTQTPSHQVTQMGQEVILRCVPISNHLYFYWYRQILGQKVEFLVSFYNNEISEKSEIFDDQFSVERPDGSNFTLKIRSTKLEDSAMYFCASREGSVEAFFGQGTRLTVV.

In DNA, the CDR3 is TGTGCCAGCAGTCCGGGGACTAGCGGAATCGATACGCAGTATTTT. Its translation is CASSPGTSGIDTQYF. V usage is TRBV28 and J usage is TRBJ2-3; the match to TRBD2 covers 11 bases. Germline V gene data show CDR1 as MDHEN and CDR2 as SYDVKM. Losses at the gene ends were 5 bases for V and 6 bases for J; bases not matched to a gene: 7. The CDR3 covers 15 residues.

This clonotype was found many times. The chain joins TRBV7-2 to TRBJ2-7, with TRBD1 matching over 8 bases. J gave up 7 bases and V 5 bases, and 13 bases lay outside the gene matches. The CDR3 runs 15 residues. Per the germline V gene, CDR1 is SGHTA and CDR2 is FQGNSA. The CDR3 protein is CASSPPDRVDVEQYF. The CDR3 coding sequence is TGTGCCAGCAGCCCACCGGACAGGGTTGATGTTGAGCAGTACTTC.

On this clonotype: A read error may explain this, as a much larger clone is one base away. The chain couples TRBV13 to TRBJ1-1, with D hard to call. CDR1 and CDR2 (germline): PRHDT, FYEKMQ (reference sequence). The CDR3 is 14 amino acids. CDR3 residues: CASSLGVRVTGAFF. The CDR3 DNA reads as TGTGCCAGCAGCTTAGGTGTTAGGGTCACTGGAGCTTTCTTT.

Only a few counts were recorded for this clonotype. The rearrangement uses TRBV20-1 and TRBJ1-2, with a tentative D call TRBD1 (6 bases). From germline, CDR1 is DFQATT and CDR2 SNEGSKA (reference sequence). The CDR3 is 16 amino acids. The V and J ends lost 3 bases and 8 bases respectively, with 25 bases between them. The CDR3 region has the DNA TGCAGTGCTAGCTTCGGACTAGCGGGGGGCGCAGGCGGCTACACCTTC. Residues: CSASFGLAGGAGGYTF.

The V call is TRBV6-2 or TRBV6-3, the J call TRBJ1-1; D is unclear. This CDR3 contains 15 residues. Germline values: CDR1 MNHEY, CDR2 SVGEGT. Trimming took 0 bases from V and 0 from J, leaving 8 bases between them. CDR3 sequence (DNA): TGTGCCAGCAGTTACTCCATGTGGATGAACACTGAAGCTTTCTTT. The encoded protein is CASSYSMWMNTEAFF.

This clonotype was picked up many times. CDR3: CASSRGTGVYGYTF. CDR3 sequence (DNA): TGCGCCAGCAGCCGGGGGACAGGGGTTTATGGCTACACCTTC. This chain uses TRBV5-1 with TRBJ1-2; 10 positions agree with TRBD1. Germline V CDR1 and CDR2: SGHRS, YFSETQ. V lost 4 bases and J lost 5; bases outside the gene matches: 5. The CDR3 sequence is 14 residues long.

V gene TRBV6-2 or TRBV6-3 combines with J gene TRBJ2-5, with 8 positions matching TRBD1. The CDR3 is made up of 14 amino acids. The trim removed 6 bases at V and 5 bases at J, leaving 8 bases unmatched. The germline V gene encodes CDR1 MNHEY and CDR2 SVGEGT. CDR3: CASSRTGMGETQYF. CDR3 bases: TGTGCCAGCAGCCGGACAGGGATGGGGGAGACCCAGTACTTC.

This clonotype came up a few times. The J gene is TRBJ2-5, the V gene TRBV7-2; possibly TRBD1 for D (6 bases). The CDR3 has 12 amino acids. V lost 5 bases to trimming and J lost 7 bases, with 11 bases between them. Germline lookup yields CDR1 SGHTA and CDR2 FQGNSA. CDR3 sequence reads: CASSRATGTQYF. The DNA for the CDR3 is TGTGCCAGCAGCCGGGCGACAGGGACCCAGTACTTC.

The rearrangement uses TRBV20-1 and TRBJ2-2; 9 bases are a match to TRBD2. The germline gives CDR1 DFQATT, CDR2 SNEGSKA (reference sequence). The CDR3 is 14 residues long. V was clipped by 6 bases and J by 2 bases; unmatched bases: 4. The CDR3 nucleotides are TGCAGTGCGTTGCGGGGGGGCAACACCGGGGAGCTGTTTTTT. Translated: CSALRGGNTGELFF.

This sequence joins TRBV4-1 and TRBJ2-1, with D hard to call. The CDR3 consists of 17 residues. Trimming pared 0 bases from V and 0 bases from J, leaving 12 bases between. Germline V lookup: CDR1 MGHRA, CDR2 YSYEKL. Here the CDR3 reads CASSQDNVPSSYNEQFF. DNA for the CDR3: TGCGCCAGCAGCCAAGATAACGTTCCGAGCTCCTACAATGAGCAGTTCTTC.

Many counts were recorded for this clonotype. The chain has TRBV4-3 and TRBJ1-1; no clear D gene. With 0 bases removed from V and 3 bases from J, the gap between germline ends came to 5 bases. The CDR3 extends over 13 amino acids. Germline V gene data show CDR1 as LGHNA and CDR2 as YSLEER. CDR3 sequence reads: CASSQDLYTEAFF. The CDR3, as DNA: TGCGCCAGCAGCCAAGATTTGTACACTGAAGCTTTCTTT.

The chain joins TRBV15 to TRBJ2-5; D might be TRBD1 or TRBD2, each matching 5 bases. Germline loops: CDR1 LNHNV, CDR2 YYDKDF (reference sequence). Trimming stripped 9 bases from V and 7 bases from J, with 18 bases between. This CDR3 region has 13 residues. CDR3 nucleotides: TGTGCCACGCTCGGGGCCCCTTCGGGGACCCAGTACTTC. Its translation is CATLGAPSGTQYF.

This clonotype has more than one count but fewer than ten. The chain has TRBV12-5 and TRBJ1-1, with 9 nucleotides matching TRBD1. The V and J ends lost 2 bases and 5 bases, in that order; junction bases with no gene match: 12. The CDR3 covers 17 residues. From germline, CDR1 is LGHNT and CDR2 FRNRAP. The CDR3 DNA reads TGTGCTAGTGGTTTGACACAGGGGGCGCGAGGCTTGACTGAAGCTTTCTTT. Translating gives CASGLTQGARGLTEAFF.